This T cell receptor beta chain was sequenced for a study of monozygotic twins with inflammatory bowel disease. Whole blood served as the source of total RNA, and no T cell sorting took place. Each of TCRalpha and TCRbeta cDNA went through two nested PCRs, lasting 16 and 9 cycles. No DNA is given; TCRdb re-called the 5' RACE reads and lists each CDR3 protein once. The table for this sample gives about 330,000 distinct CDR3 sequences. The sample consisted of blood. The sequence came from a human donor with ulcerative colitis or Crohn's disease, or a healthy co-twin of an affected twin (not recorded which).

CDR3 in amino acids: CASTHPGLGETQYF. V gene TRBV6-6 combines with J gene TRBJ2-5; checking the TCRdb D call of TRBD1 is not possible without DNA. The CDR3 spans 14 residues. Germline V gene data show CDR1 as MNHNY and CDR2 as SVGAGI (reference sequence).